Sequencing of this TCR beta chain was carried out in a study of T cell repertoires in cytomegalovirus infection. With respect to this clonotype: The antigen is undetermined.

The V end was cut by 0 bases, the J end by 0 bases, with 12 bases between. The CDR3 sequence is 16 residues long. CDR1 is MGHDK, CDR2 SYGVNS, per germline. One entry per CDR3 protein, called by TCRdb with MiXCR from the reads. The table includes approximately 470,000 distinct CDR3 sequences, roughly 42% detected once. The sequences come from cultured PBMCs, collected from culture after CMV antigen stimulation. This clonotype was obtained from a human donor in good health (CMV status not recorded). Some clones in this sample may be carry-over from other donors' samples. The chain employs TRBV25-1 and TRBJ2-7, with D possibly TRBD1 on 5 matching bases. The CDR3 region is CASSEYNTGSSYEQYF. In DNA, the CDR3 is TGTGCCAGCAGTGAATATAATACAGGCAGCTCCTACGAGCAGTACTTC.